This T cell receptor (beta chain) was recovered during a study of T cell clonotyping in hematopoietic cell transplantation. The CDR3 totals 13 residues. Per the germline V gene, CDR1 is SNHLY and CDR2 is FYNNEI. Trimming shortened V by 1 base and J by 4 bases, and 7 bases separated the two germline ends. About this clone: Antigen unknown.

Study outcomes and limitations: Recipient TCR diversity dropped after transplant; expanded clonotypes rose from day 30 to 180.

Sequenced by immunoSEQ multiplex PCR; TCRdb stores in-frame clones only, minus some. The sample lists roughly 80,000 clones; around 96% were seen once. Time point denoted: recipient sample about 28 days before transplant, after cytoreduction. The sequencing here drew on peripheral blood mononuclear cells, taken before stem cell transplant. This chain links TRBV2 with TRBJ1-2; D may be TRBD1 (5 bases). This clonotype was obtained from a woman aged 45-65 years with acute myeloid leukemia. Some clones in this sample may be carry-over from other donors' samples. The CDR3 loop reads CASSEGQIYGYTF. The DNA of the CDR3 is TGTGCCAGCAGTGAAGGACAGATCTATGGCTACACCTTC.